This is a list of T cell receptor beta chains from one sample in a study of blood T cell repertoires in COVID-19. Produced via immunoSEQ multiplex PCR; TCRdb's table is partial and in-frame only. The sample records about 280,000 clones, about 86% being singletons. The specimen sequenced was peripheral blood. The receptor source for this set is a woman under 40 who had recovered from COVID-19. CDR3s include the opening cysteine and the closing phenylalanine or tryptophan. The D gene is left open where the match is weak. The size of a clone is reported for some rows only, either as once, few or many, or as a class for expanded clones.

abundance: few; d_gene: TRBD2; j_gene: TRBJ2-2; v_gene: TRBV7-3; CDR3aa: CASSLGLAAGELFF
abundance: once; d_gene: .; j_gene: TRBJ2-7; v_gene: TRBV5-1; CDR3aa: CASSLGTGAYEQYF
abundance: .; d_gene: TRBD1; j_gene: TRBJ1-1; v_gene: TRBV5-1; CDR3aa: CASSLGTGGTEAFF
abundance: .; d_gene: TRBD2; j_gene: TRBJ2-1; v_gene: TRBV3-1/TRBV3-2; CDR3aa: CASTGTSGKGSYNEQFF
abundance: .; d_gene: .; j_gene: TRBJ2-1; v_gene: TRBV20-1; CDR3aa: CSAPEEKQFF
abundance: .; d_gene: TRBD1; j_gene: TRBJ1-6; v_gene: TRBV30; CDR3aa: CAGRTGLSYNSPLHF
abundance: .; d_gene: .; j_gene: TRBJ1-3; v_gene: TRBV10-1; CDR3aa: CASSESNSGNTIYF
abundance: .; d_gene: TRBD2; j_gene: TRBJ2-1; v_gene: TRBV5-4; CDR3aa: CASSLAGGTYNEQFF
abundance: .; d_gene: .; j_gene: TRBJ1-1; v_gene: TRBV6-5; CDR3aa: CASRRALEAFF
abundance: .; d_gene: TRBD1; j_gene: TRBJ1-1; v_gene: TRBV13; CDR3aa: CASSLGAGQTTEAFF
abundance: .; d_gene: TRBD1; j_gene: TRBJ1-4; v_gene: TRBV30; CDR3aa: CAWIGTGTEKLFF
abundance: .; d_gene: TRBD2; j_gene: TRBJ2-5; v_gene: TRBV7-2; CDR3aa: CASSLVNSGLGTQYF
abundance: .; d_gene: TRBD1; j_gene: TRBJ2-7; v_gene: TRBV5-1; CDR3aa: CASTSQGASYEQYF
abundance: .; d_gene: .; j_gene: TRBJ1-5; v_gene: TRBV7-2; CDR3aa: CASNLALGPNQPQHF
abundance: .; d_gene: .; j_gene: TRBJ1-2; v_gene: TRBV12-3/TRBV12-4; CDR3aa: CASSPEGVLGYTF
abundance: .; d_gene: TRBD1; j_gene: TRBJ2-7; v_gene: TRBV27; CDR3aa: CASSGSIEGAIRDEQYF
abundance: .; d_gene: .; j_gene: TRBJ1-3; v_gene: TRBV5-6; CDR3aa: CASSLMHIPSGNTIYF
abundance: .; d_gene: .; j_gene: TRBJ1-1; v_gene: TRBV10-1; CDR3aa: CASSRQLGTEAFF
abundance: .; d_gene: .; j_gene: TRBJ2-1; v_gene: TRBV27; CDR3aa: CASSLDRLDNEQFF
abundance: .; d_gene: TRBD1; j_gene: TRBJ1-1; v_gene: TRBV5-4; CDR3aa: CASSAWTGGSTEAFF
abundance: .; d_gene: .; j_gene: TRBJ2-3; v_gene: TRBV2; CDR3aa: CASSWDQGEDTQYF
abundance: .; d_gene: .; j_gene: TRBJ2-7; v_gene: TRBV5-1; CDR3aa: CASSLSFPDEQYF
abundance: .; d_gene: .; j_gene: TRBJ2-1; v_gene: TRBV19; CDR3aa: CASSIDLEDEQFF
abundance: .; d_gene: .; j_gene: TRBJ1-2; v_gene: TRBV5-4; CDR3aa: CASSLGGNPTGGYTF
abundance: .; d_gene: .; j_gene: TRBJ1-6; v_gene: TRBV28; CDR3aa: CASSFFPLRGVNSPLHF
abundance: .; d_gene: TRBD2; j_gene: TRBJ2-3; v_gene: TRBV5-4; CDR3aa: CASSWGGNGRNTDTQYF
abundance: .; d_gene: .; j_gene: TRBJ1-2; v_gene: TRBV14; CDR3aa: CASSWISGYYGYTF
abundance: .; d_gene: .; j_gene: TRBJ1-1; v_gene: TRBV2; CDR3aa: CASSDRPEAFF
abundance: .; d_gene: TRBD1; j_gene: TRBJ2-2; v_gene: TRBV4-1; CDR3aa: CATPDRSQDPGTGSLGELFF
abundance: .; d_gene: TRBD2; j_gene: TRBJ2-3; v_gene: TRBV30; CDR3aa: CAWSLAGGPGDTQYF
abundance: .; d_gene: TRBD1; j_gene: TRBJ1-5; v_gene: TRBV18; CDR3aa: CASSSQGANQPQHF
abundance: .; d_gene: TRBD1; j_gene: TRBJ2-5; v_gene: TRBV11-2; CDR3aa: CASSPLGQGWETQYF
abundance: once; d_gene: TRBD1; j_gene: TRBJ1-2; v_gene: TRBV15; CDR3aa: CATSTDRGPGNGYTF
abundance: .; d_gene: TRBD1; j_gene: TRBJ2-5; v_gene: TRBV12-5; CDR3aa: CASAGQGIQETQYF
abundance: .; d_gene: .; j_gene: TRBJ2-7; v_gene: TRBV11-1; CDR3aa: CASSLASGFVRQQYF
abundance: .; d_gene: .; j_gene: TRBJ2-7; v_gene: TRBV5-4; CDR3aa: CASSLTGSYEQYF
abundance: .; d_gene: TRBD2; j_gene: TRBJ2-7; v_gene: TRBV19; CDR3aa: CASSIPASGFDEQYF
abundance: few; d_gene: .; j_gene: TRBJ1-2; v_gene: TRBV6-6; CDR3aa: CASSSSLPQGFSGYTF
abundance: .; d_gene: TRBD1; j_gene: TRBJ1-2; v_gene: TRBV7-9; CDR3aa: CASTGQRANYGYTF
abundance: .; d_gene: TRBD1; j_gene: TRBJ1-5; v_gene: TRBV2; CDR3aa: CASRTGTGAQPQHF
abundance: .; d_gene: TRBD1; j_gene: TRBJ2-7; v_gene: TRBV4-1; CDR3aa: CASSQVLGQGRGGGEQYF
abundance: .; d_gene: TRBD2; j_gene: TRBJ2-7; v_gene: TRBV7-2; CDR3aa: CASSLAGGGGYEQYF
abundance: .; d_gene: TRBD2; j_gene: TRBJ2-2; v_gene: TRBV7-3; CDR3aa: CASNSGLVNGELFF
abundance: .; d_gene: TRBD1; j_gene: TRBJ2-7; v_gene: TRBV27; CDR3aa: CASRLDRDYEQYF
abundance: .; d_gene: TRBD1; j_gene: TRBJ1-2; v_gene: TRBV3-1/TRBV3-2; CDR3aa: CASSHTNPGTGDGYTF
abundance: .; d_gene: .; j_gene: TRBJ2-2; v_gene: TRBV18; CDR3aa: CASSPSREKWNTGELFF
abundance: .; d_gene: TRBD2; j_gene: TRBJ2-7; v_gene: TRBV6-2/TRBV6-3; CDR3aa: CASSYGRLAGGYEQYF
abundance: .; d_gene: TRBD2; j_gene: TRBJ2-1; v_gene: TRBV2; CDR3aa: CASTATSGLHNEQFF
abundance: .; d_gene: TRBD1; j_gene: TRBJ2-7; v_gene: TRBV27; CDR3aa: CASSTWTGETYEQYF
abundance: .; d_gene: TRBD2; j_gene: TRBJ2-2; v_gene: TRBV6-5; CDR3aa: CASRGLDTNTGELFF
abundance: .; d_gene: .; j_gene: TRBJ2-3; v_gene: TRBV5-1; CDR3aa: CASSLGDGLADTQYF
abundance: .; d_gene: TRBD1; j_gene: TRBJ1-1; v_gene: TRBV2; CDR3aa: CASRPQGDTEAFF
abundance: .; d_gene: TRBD1; j_gene: TRBJ2-7; v_gene: TRBV28; CDR3aa: CASVTRQGIDEQYF
abundance: .; d_gene: .; j_gene: TRBJ2-2; v_gene: TRBV28; CDR3aa: CASSLGSPGTGELFF
abundance: .; d_gene: TRBD2; j_gene: TRBJ2-3; v_gene: TRBV5-6; CDR3aa: CASSADTSGDTDTQYF
abundance: .; d_gene: .; j_gene: TRBJ2-7; v_gene: TRBV27; CDR3aa: CASSLTGGEQYF
abundance: .; d_gene: TRBD2; j_gene: TRBJ2-2; v_gene: TRBV10-1; CDR3aa: CASSESVLGRAGELFF